Listed below are T cell receptor beta chains from one sample, sequenced in a study of blood T cell repertoires in COVID-19. This table comes from immunoSEQ multiplex PCR, and its TCRdb copy is limited to in-frame clones, with some not included. The sample shows 75,000 to 100,000 clones, around 87% of them seen only once. Sequencing input: peripheral blood. The source is a human donor in a cohort sampled during active COVID-19. CDR3s include the opening cysteine and the closing phenylalanine or tryptophan. Each record gives: J gene, V gene, D gene, clone size, CDR3 DNA, CDR3 protein. A D gene is named only where the DNA matches it firmly. Not all rows give a size; the values are once, few, many and, for expanded clones, a class.

TRBJ2-5 | TRBV3-1/TRBV3-2 | TRBD1 | few | TGTGCCAGCAGCCCCCGGGACAGGGGGCGTATAGAGACCCAGTACTTC | CASSPRDRGRIETQYF
TRBJ2-1 | TRBV7-9 | TRBD2 | - | TGTGCCAGCAGCCGTACTAGCGGGCCATACAATGAGCAGTTCTTC | CASSRTSGPYNEQFF
TRBJ2-3 | TRBV6-6 | - | - | TGTGCCAGCAGTTATTCAGGATCGAGCACAGATACGCAGTATTTT | CASSYSGSSTDTQYF
TRBJ2-5 | TRBV7-9 | TRBD1 | - | TGTGCCAGCAGCGTGCAAACAACAGGGGGGGAGACCCAGTACTTC | CASSVQTTGGETQYF
TRBJ2-3 | TRBV5-1 | - | once | TGCGCCAGCAGCCGATCGCAAACAACGGATACGCAGTATTTT | CASSRSQTTDTQYF
TRBJ2-3 | TRBV9 | TRBD2 | - | TGTGCCAGCAGCCCGGGACTAGCGGTGAATAGGAAGGCTTGGGATACGCAGTATTTT | CASSPGLAVNRKAWDTQYF
TRBJ1-2 | TRBV2 | - | medium-sized | TGTGCCAGCGGTTTTCGGGGTGGCTACACCTTC | CASGFRGGYTF
TRBJ1-6 | TRBV4-1 | - | - | TGCGCCAGCAGCCGCACGGGGGACGGGAATTCACCCCTCCACTTT | CASSRTGDGNSPLHF
TRBJ2-1 | TRBV14 | TRBD2 | - | TGTGCCAGCAGCCCCTCCAGCGGGGTCTACAATGAGCAGTTCTTC | CASSPSSGVYNEQFF
TRBJ2-7 | TRBV19 | TRBD2 | - | TGTGCCAGTAGTATGCCGGGGACTAGCGGGAGCGCCAGCTCCTACGAGCAGTACTTC | CASSMPGTSGSASSYEQYF
TRBJ1-2 | TRBV4-1 | - | - | TGCGCCAGCAGCCAAGATCAAATCGGGGGTCGATATCTGTTC | CASSQDQIGGRYLF
TRBJ1-5 | TRBV2 | TRBD1 | - | TGTGCCAGCAGTGAAGCCTTGACAGGGCGCTATAGCAATCAGCCCCAGCATTTT | CASSEALTGRYSNQPQHF
TRBJ2-7 | TRBV6-6 | TRBD2 | - | TGTGCCAGCAGTAACCGGGAGGGGGTCTACGAGCAGTACTTC | CASSNREGVYEQYF
TRBJ2-2 | TRBV4-2 | TRBD1 | few | TGTGCCAGCAGCCCTTGGACAGGGACGAACACCGGGGAGCTGTTTTTT | CASSPWTGTNTGELFF
TRBJ2-7 | TRBV9 | TRBD2 | - | TGTGCCAGCAGCGTAGGCTCTAGCGGGTCCTACGAGCAGTACTTC | CASSVGSSGSYEQYF
TRBJ1-2 | TRBV27 | TRBD1 | few | TGTGCCAGCAGTACCCCGGGACAGGGGGCTTACACCTTC | CASSTPGQGAYTF
TRBJ2-3 | TRBV9 | - | - | TGTGCCAGCAGCGTAACCGGTGCTAGCACAGATACGCAGTATTTT | CASSVTGASTDTQYF
TRBJ1-2 | TRBV15 | - | - | TGTGCCACCAAAGCAGGGCCGTTGGATGGCTACACCTTC | CATKAGPLDGYTF
TRBJ2-3 | TRBV29-1 | TRBD2 | - | TGCAGCGTCCCAGTAGCGGGAGTGTATCAGTATTTT | CSVPVAGVYQYF
TRBJ2-1 | TRBV3-1/TRBV3-2 | TRBD2 | - | TGTGCCAGCTCCCCAGGGCCAGCGGGAGTCAATGAGCAGTTCTTC | CASSPGPAGVNEQFF
TRBJ2-7 | TRBV5-1 | TRBD2 | - | TGCGCCAGCAGCTTGGCCGTACGCGGGAGGGCCTCCTACGAGCAGTACTTC | CASSLAVRGRASYEQYF
TRBJ1-4 | TRBV19 | TRBD1 | - | TGTGCCAGCAAGGGACAGGGGGCGCAAACTAATGAAAAACTGTTTTTT | CASKGQGAQTNEKLFF
TRBJ2-7 | TRBV9 | - | - | TGTGCCAGCAGCGTCGGGCTAGCTGACTACGAGCAGTACTTC | CASSVGLADYEQYF
TRBJ2-6 | TRBV4-2 | - | once | TGTGCCAGCAGCCAAGAAGTACAGGGCTCTGGGGCCAACGTCCTGACTTTC | CASSQEVQGSGANVLTF
TRBJ1-6 | TRBV20-1 | - | - | TGCAGTGCTAGCAACAGCGGCCTCCACTTT | CSASNSGLHF
TRBJ2-5 | TRBV27 | TRBD1 | - | TGTTTCAGGGGGGAGACCCAGTACTTC | CFRGETQYF
TRBJ2-3 | TRBV11-2 | - | - | TGTGCCAGCAGCTTAGTTGCGGGGGCGATGACAGATACGCAGTATTTT | CASSLVAGAMTDTQYF
TRBJ2-1 | TRBV24-1 | TRBD2 | - | TGTGCCACCAGTAGTGCGGGAGGGATAGTTGAGAATGAGCAGTTCTTC | CATSSAGGIVENEQFF
TRBJ2-7 | TRBV4-1 | TRBD2 | once | TGCGCCAGCAGCCAAGATGGTGCAGGGACTAGCGGGAGACCAACCTCCTACGAGCAGTACTTC | CASSQDGAGTSGRPTSYEQYF
TRBJ1-4 | TRBV27 | - | few | TGTGCCAGCAGTTTTTCCCTCCTTGCAACTAATGAAAAACTGTTTTTT | CASSFSLLATNEKLFF
TRBJ2-7 | TRBV7-7 | TRBD2 | few | TGTGCTAGCAGCTCACTAGCGGGAGGCTCCGAGCAGTACTTC | CASSSLAGGSEQYF
TRBJ2-2 | TRBV7-3 | - | - | TGTGCCAGCAGCCCCCAGGCCTCGGGGGAGCTGTTTTTT | CASSPQASGELFF
TRBJ2-5 | TRBV19 | TRBD2 | - | TGTGCCAGTAGTAACGATGTAGCGGGAGTTAAGACCCAGTACTTC | CASSNDVAGVKTQYF
TRBJ1-2 | TRBV3-1/TRBV3-2 | - | - | TGTGCCAGCAGCGGGGCAAGCGACTATGGCTACACCTTC | CASSGASDYGYTF
TRBJ1-5 | TRBV28 | - | - | TGTGCCAGCAGTTGGCGGGGGCGAAGCAATCAGCCCCAGCATTTT | CASSWRGRSNQPQHF
TRBJ2-7 | TRBV24-1 | - | once | TGTGCCACCAGTGATTCGATAGCCTACGAGCAGTACTTC | CATSDSIAYEQYF
TRBJ1-1 | TRBV28 | - | - | TGTGCCAGCGGACACAGAAAGAACACTGAAGCTTTCTTT | CASGHRKNTEAFF
TRBJ2-3 | TRBV18 | - | - | TGTGCCAGCTCACCAGCGGTATTCACAGATACGCAGTATTTT | CASSPAVFTDTQYF
TRBJ1-1 | TRBV6-6 | - | - | TGTGCCAGCAGTTACTGGACAGTGAACACTGAAGCTTTCTTT | CASSYWTVNTEAFF
TRBJ1-5 | TRBV15 | - | once | TGTGCCACCAGCAGAGACCCCGGTTACAATCAGCCCCAGCATTTT | CATSRDPGYNQPQHF
TRBJ2-7 | TRBV5-1 | TRBD2 | once | TGCGCCAGCAGCTTGGGGGGCCTAGCGGGGATCTCCTACGAGCAGTACTTC | CASSLGGLAGISYEQYF
TRBJ1-1 | TRBV10-3 | TRBD1 | - | TGTGCCACCCAGGGGGGACAGGGTCGGAACACTGAAGCTTTCTTT | CATQGGQGRNTEAFF
TRBJ1-1 | TRBV19 | - | - | TGTGCCAGTAGCTCTGGGGAGGACACTGAAGCTTTCTTT | CASSSGEDTEAFF
TRBJ2-1 | TRBV5-4 | - | once | TGTGCCAGCAGCCGACCTCTTAGTGGGAGTACGGTTTCCTACAATGAGCAGTTCTTC | CASSRPLSGSTVSYNEQFF
TRBJ2-7 | TRBV4-1 | TRBD1 | - | TGCGCCAGCAGCCAAGAGGACAGGTTGACCTACGAGCAGTACTTC | CASSQEDRLTYEQYF
TRBJ2-5 | TRBV5-1 | - | few | TGCGCCAGCAGCTCCAGGGTTGCAGAGACCCAGTACTTC | CASSSRVAETQYF
TRBJ2-3 | TRBV10-3 | - | - | TGTGCCATCAGTCCCGGGGGCACAGATACGCAGTATTTT | CAISPGGTDTQYF
TRBJ2-5 | TRBV19 | - | - | TGTGCCAGTAACCAACAGGGCCTAAAGGAGACCCAGTACTTC | CASNQQGLKETQYF